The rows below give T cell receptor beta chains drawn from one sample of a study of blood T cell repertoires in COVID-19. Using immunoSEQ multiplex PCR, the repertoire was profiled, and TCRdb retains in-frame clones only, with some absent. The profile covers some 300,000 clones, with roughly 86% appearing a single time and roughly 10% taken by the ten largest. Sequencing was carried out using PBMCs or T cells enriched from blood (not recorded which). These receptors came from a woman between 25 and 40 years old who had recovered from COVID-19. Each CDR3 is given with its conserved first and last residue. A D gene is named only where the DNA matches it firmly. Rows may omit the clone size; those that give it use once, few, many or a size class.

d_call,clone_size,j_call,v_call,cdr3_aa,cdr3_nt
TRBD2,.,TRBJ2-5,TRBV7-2,CASSQSIAGGLETQYF,TGTGCCAGCAGCCAATCTATAGCGGGAGGGCTAGAGACCCAGTACTTC
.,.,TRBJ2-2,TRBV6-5,CASSYSMGQNTGELFF,TGTGCCAGCAGTTACTCGATGGGACAGAACACCGGGGAGCTGTTTTTT
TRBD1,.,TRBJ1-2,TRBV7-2,CASSPGQGAYGYTF,TGTGCCAGCAGCCCTGGACAGGGAGCCTATGGCTACACCTTC
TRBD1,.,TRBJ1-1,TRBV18,CASSAYDRGWTEAFF,TGTGCCAGCTCAGCCTACGACAGGGGATGGACTGAAGCTTTCTTT
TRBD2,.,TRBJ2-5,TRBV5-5,CASSLETSGSGGETQYF,TGTGCCAGCAGCTTGGAAACTAGCGGGAGCGGGGGTGAGACCCAGTACTTC
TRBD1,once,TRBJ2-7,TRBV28,CASRTGGITYEQYF,TGTGCCAGCAGGACAGGGGGGATCACCTACGAGCAGTACTTC
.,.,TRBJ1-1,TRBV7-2,CASSLGGGYMNTEAFF,TGTGCCAGCAGCTTAGGGGGGGGATACATGAACACTGAAGCTTTCTTT
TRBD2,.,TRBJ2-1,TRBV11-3,CASSPGTSRNEQFF,TGTGCCAGCAGCCCCGGGACTAGTCGCAATGAGCAGTTCTTC
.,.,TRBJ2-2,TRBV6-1,CASSEVRGRDSGELFF,TGTGCCAGCAGTGAGGTTAGGGGGCGGGATTCCGGGGAGCTGTTTTTT
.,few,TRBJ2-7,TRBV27,CASSSINGNEHF,TGTGCCAGCAGTTCTATCAACGGGAATGAGCACTTC